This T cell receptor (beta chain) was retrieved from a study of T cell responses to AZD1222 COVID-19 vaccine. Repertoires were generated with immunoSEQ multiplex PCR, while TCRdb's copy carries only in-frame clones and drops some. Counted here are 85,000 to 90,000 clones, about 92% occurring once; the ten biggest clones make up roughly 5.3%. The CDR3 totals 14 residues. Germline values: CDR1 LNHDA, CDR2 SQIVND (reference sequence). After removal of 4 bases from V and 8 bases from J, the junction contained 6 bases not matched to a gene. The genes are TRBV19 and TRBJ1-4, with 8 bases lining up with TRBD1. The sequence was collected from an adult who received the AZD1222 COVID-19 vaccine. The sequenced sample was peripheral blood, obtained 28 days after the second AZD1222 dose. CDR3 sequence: CASSTWTGREKLFF. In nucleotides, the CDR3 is TGTGCCAGTAGTACCTGGACAGGGCGGGAAAAACTGTTTTTT.